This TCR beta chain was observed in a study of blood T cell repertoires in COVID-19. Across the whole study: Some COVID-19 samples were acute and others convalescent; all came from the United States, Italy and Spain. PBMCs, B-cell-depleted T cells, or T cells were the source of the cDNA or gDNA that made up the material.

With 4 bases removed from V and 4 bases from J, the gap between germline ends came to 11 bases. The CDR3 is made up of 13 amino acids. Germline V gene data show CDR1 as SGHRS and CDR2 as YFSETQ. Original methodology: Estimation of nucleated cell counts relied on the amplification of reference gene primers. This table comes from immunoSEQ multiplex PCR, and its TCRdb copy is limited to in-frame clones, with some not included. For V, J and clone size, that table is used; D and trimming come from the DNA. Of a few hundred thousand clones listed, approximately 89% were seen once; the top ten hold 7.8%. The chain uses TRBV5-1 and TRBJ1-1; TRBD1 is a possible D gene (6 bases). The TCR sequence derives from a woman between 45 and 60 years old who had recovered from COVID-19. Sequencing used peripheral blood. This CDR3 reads CASSEAGATEAFF. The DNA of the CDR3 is TGCGCCAGCAGCGAAGCAGGGGCCACTGAAGCTTTCTTT.